These 29 T cell receptor beta chains were sequenced from one sample in a study of T cells after yellow fever vaccination. Via MiXCR, TCRdb re-called the 5' RACE reads, giving one row per CDR3 protein. The sample has hundreds of thousands of distinct CDR3 sequences, roughly 8.7% seen once. The sample was PBMCs, taken on the day of the first yellow fever vaccination. The source of these receptors is a man aged 18 to 29 who received the YFV17D yellow fever vaccine.

V is TRBV28 and J is TRBJ2-6, with unresolved D. The germline V gene encodes CDR1 MDHEN and CDR2 SYDVKM. The CDR3 is 15 amino acids. V shed 10 bases and J shed 0 bases, with 13 bases lying between them. The CDR3 nucleotides read TGTGCCATATCAGCGCGGTTCTCTGGGGCCAACGTCCTGACTTTC. It yields the protein CAISARFSGANVLTF.

This clonotype was seen a handful of times. The V call is TRBV2, the J call TRBJ1-1; D is ambiguous. Germline loops: CDR1 SNHLY, CDR2 FYNNEI. The ends were cut back, 7 bases at V and 4 bases at J, with 16 bases in the middle. The CDR3 is made up of 14 amino acids. The CDR3 reads CASKLDMRSTEAFF. As DNA, the CDR3 is TGTGCCAGCAAGCTGGATATGAGGAGCACTGAAGCTTTCTTT.

This clonotype was seen at least ten times. The rearrangement links TRBV7-2 to TRBJ2-7; tentatively, D is TRBD1 or TRBD2 (6 bases each). With 1 base removed from V and 6 bases from J, the gap between germline ends came to 10 bases. The V gene's germline CDR1 is SGHTA and CDR2 FQGNSA. This CDR3 region has 13 residues. The CDR3 sequence is CASSLVGGGEQYF. In DNA form, the CDR3 reads TGTGCCAGCAGCTTAGTAGGAGGGGGCGAGCAGTACTTC.

This clonotype was observed many times. The rearrangement uses TRBV7-9 and TRBJ1-1; D is unclear. CDR1 and CDR2 from the germline V gene are SEHNR and FQNEAQ (reference sequence). This CDR3 region has 10 residues. Trimming pared 8 bases from V and 8 bases from J, leaving 9 bases between. CDR3 loop: CASAELEAFF. CDR3 DNA: TGTGCCAGCGCAGAGTTGGAAGCTTTCTTT.

The chain combines TRBV7-8 with TRBJ2-7; 7 nucleotides align to TRBD2. Per germline, CDR1 SGHVS and CDR2 FQNEAQ. With V trimmed by 1 base and J by 1 base, 4 bases remained unmatched. The CDR3 consists of 15 residues. Written as DNA, the CDR3 is TGTGCCAGCAGCTTAGATTGGCGGGGGTCCTACGAGCAGTACTTC. Translating it yields CASSLDWRGSYEQYF.

CDR3 region: CASSTGLAAVQETQYF. The CDR3 nucleotides read TGTGCCAGCAGCACGGGACTAGCGGCCGTTCAAGAGACCCAGTACTTC. J is TRBJ2-5 and V is TRBV11-2, with 11 bases matching TRBD2. CDR1 and CDR2 from the germline V gene are SGHAT and FQNNGV. V trimming: 5 bases; J trimming: 2 bases; junction bases outside the gene matches: 7. CDR3 size: 16 residues.

The chain carries TRBV11-2 and TRBJ2-6; 9 bases agree with TRBD1. The trim removed 5 bases at V and 1 base at J, leaving 12 bases unmatched. This CDR3 contains 19 residues. Germline V CDR1 and CDR2: SGHAT, FQNNGV. CDR3 coding DNA: TGTGCCAGCAGCCCTAGGGGGACAGGGTCACTTTCTGGGGCCAACGTCCTGACTTTC. It encodes CASSPRGTGSLSGANVLTF.

The chain employs TRBV5-1 and TRBJ2-3; D gene uncertain. From germline, CDR1 is SGHRS and CDR2 YFSETQ. CDR3 length: 15 residues. Deletions cut 6 bases from V and 0 bases from J, with 14 bases between. CDR3 region: CASTPARASTDTQYF. Written as DNA, the CDR3 is TGCGCCAGCACCCCAGCTCGAGCTAGCACAGATACGCAGTATTTT.

This clonotype was seen only a few times. The chain carries TRBV6-1 and TRBJ1-5, with D hard to call. The CDR3 length is 14 residues. Germline CDR1 MNHNS, CDR2 SASEGT. Trimming pared 6 bases from V and 2 bases from J, leaving 11 bases between. CDR3 in amino acids: CASSPDRRNQPQHF. The CDR3 DNA reads as TGTGCCAGCAGCCCGGACCGACGCAATCAGCCCCAGCATTTT.

There are many counts of this clonotype. This chain connects TRBV5-1 to TRBJ2-5; perhaps TRBD2 as D (6 bases). The V gene lost 1 base and the J gene lost 4 bases, with 11 bases spanning the gap. Germline V gene data show CDR1 as SGHRS and CDR2 as YFSETQ. This CDR3 contains 14 residues. The CDR3 loop reads CASSLKLGGETQYF. The CDR3 bases are TGCGCCAGCAGCTTGAAGCTGGGGGGAGAGACCCAGTACTTC.

This clonotype was counted at least ten times. This sequence joins TRBV11-2 and TRBJ2-1; either TRBD1 or TRBD2 may supply D (5 bases each). The length of the CDR3 is 13 residues. From germline, CDR1 is SGHAT and CDR2 FQNNGV. V was trimmed by 5 bases and J by 4 bases, leaving 9 bases between them. The CDR3 sequence: CASSPGRYNEQFF. The CDR3 DNA sequence: TGTGCCAGCAGCCCGGGACGTTACAATGAGCAGTTCTTC.

The chain combines TRBV7-2 with TRBJ2-2, with 7 bases fitting TRBD2. V was clipped by 3 bases and J by 3 bases; unmatched bases: 1. CDR3 size: 14 residues. Per the germline V gene, CDR1 is SGHTA and CDR2 is FQGNSA. This CDR3 reads CASSFGLDTGELFF. The DNA of the CDR3 is TGTGCCAGCAGCTTCGGACTAGACACCGGGGAGCTGTTTTTT.

V gene TRBV7-8 combines with J gene TRBJ2-5; 7 nucleotides match TRBD2. With V trimmed by 8 bases and J by 3 bases, 3 bases remained unmatched. Germline values: CDR1 SGHVS, CDR2 FQNEAQ. This CDR3 spans 12 amino acids. In DNA, the CDR3 is TGTGCCAGCGGGGAGGGGAAAGAGACCCAGTACTTC. This translates into CASGEGKETQYF.

This clonotype came up a few times. The chain couples TRBV2 to TRBJ2-7, with a tentative D call TRBD2 (6 bases). V lost 1 base and J lost 7, with 17 bases in between. CDR3 size: 15 residues. CDR1 is SNHLY, CDR2 FYNNEI, per germline. CDR3 residues: CASSEGDGGVGEQYV. The CDR3 DNA sequence: TGTGCCAGCAGTGAAGGCGATGGCGGGGTAGGGGAGCAGTACGTC.

This clonotype was recorded many times. The rearrangement joins TRBV7-2 to TRBJ2-5, with D uncertain. Trimming stripped 5 bases from V and 1 base from J, with 11 bases between. CDR3 length equals 14 residues. Germline CDR1 is SGHTA and CDR2 is FQGNSA. The CDR3, as DNA: TGTGCCAGCAGCCAGAGGTGGTCCCAAGAGACCCAGTACTTC. Protein: CASSQRWSQETQYF.

A few counts support this clonotype. This chain connects TRBV12-3 or TRBV12-4 to TRBJ2-7; 7 positions agree with TRBD1. The ends lost 5 bases at V and 6 bases at J; junction bases unmatched: 10. This CDR3 spans 14 amino acids. The CDR3, as DNA: TGTGCCAGCAGTCCCACAGGGGTCCTTAGCGAGCAGTACTTC. This codes for CASSPTGVLSEQYF.

This chain links TRBV6-2 or TRBV6-3 with TRBJ2-1, with a possible D match to TRBD1 (5 bases). The CDR3 covers 15 residues. CDR1 is MNHEY, CDR2 SVGEGT, per germline. V was shortened by 4 bases and J by 0 bases, with 10 bases between the two germline ends. The CDR3 DNA sequence: TGTGCCAGCAGTTTCGACAGTAGCTCCTACAATGAGCAGTTCTTC. Translation: CASSFDSSSYNEQFF.

Ten or more counts support this clonotype. The chain has TRBV7-2 and TRBJ2-1, with a weak D call TRBD1 (6 bases). The V and J ends lost 1 base and 5 bases respectively, with 12 bases between them. In germline, CDR1 is SGHTA, CDR2 FQGNSA. This CDR3 is 15 amino acids long. The CDR3 region has the DNA TGTGCCAGCAGCTTAGTGTCAGGGGAACACAATGAGCAGTTCTTC. This encodes CASSLVSGEHNEQFF.

This clonotype was detected only once. The chain couples TRBV7-2 to TRBJ2-3, with D perhaps TRBD1 (5 bases). CDR1 is SGHTA and CDR2 is FQGNSA in the germline V gene. Between the trimmed V and J ends, which lost 6 bases and 8 bases, there was a span of 15 bases. The CDR3 is 13 residues long. CDR3 nucleotides: TGTGCCAGCAGTCTCCCCTCCCAGGGTACGCAGTATTTT. This codes for CASSLPSQGTQYF. The entire variable domain, with the rest obtained from reference TRBV7-2 and TRBJ2-3, is as follows: GAGVSQSPSNKVTEKGKDVELRCDPISGHTALYWYRQSLGQGLEFLIYFQGNSAPDKSGLPSDRFSAERTGGSVSTLTIQRTQQEDSAVYLCASSLPSQGTQYFGPGTRLTVL.

The chain employs TRBV28 and TRBJ2-5; TRBD2 matches at 11 bases. Germline loops: CDR1 MDHEN, CDR2 SYDVKM. After removal of 6 bases from V and 5 bases from J, the junction contained 5 bases not matched to a gene. The length of the CDR3 is 14 residues. The CDR3 coding sequence is TGTGCCAGCAGCGAGACTAGCGGGGCGGAGACCCAGTACTTC. Translated: CASSETSGAETQYF.

This clonotype was detected a few times. CDR3 DNA: TGCGCCAGCAGCCAAGGGGCCACCCTTGGGAAGAATAATTCACCCCTCCACTTT. Amino acids: CASSQGATLGKNNSPLHF. V gene TRBV4-1 combines with J gene TRBJ1-6, with D uncertain. The CDR3 consists of 18 residues. Deletions cut 1 base from V and 5 bases from J, with 18 bases between. Germline V lookup: CDR1 MGHRA, CDR2 YSYEKL.

Ten or more counts support this clonotype. The rearrangement links TRBV6-1 to TRBJ2-5; TRBD2 is a possible D gene (5 bases). There are 14 residues in the CDR3. V gave up 6 bases and J gave up 2 bases, with 13 bases separating them. CDR1 and CDR2 (germline): MNHNS, SASEGT. The CDR3 nucleotides are TGTGCCAGCAGCGGTTCTAGCCGACAAGAGACCCAGTACTTC. It encodes CASSGSSRQETQYF.

The chain combines TRBV28 with TRBJ2-2; TRBD1 agrees at 7 bases. Germline V CDR1 and CDR2: MDHEN, SYDVKM. The V segment lost 6 bases and the J segment 7 bases; nucleotides outside the gene matches: 11. The CDR3 runs to 15 residues. CDR3 region: CASSYDRVGSGELFF. CDR3 sequence (DNA): TGTGCCAGCAGCTACGACAGGGTTGGGAGCGGGGAGCTGTTTTTT.

This clonotype was recorded a few times. The chain carries TRBV5-1 and TRBJ1-2; D remains ambiguous. The CDR3 totals 14 residues. V lost 0 bases and J lost 5, with 11 bases in between. Germline V gene sequence: CDR1 SGHRS, CDR2 YFSETQ. This CDR3 reads CASSLAPGEYGYTF. The CDR3 nucleotides read TGCGCCAGCAGCTTGGCACCTGGGGAGTATGGCTACACCTTC.

This clonotype was detected only a few times. V usage is TRBV27 and J usage is TRBJ2-3; no firm D call. With 5 bases removed from V and 2 bases from J, the gap between germline ends came to 8 bases. Germline V gene lookup returns CDR1 MNHEY and CDR2 SMNVEV (reference sequence). The CDR3 covers 13 residues. The CDR3 loop is CASSLKTTDTQYF. In nucleotides, the CDR3 is TGTGCCAGCAGTCTTAAAACCACAGATACGCAGTATTTT.

This clonotype was detected a few times. The rearrangement uses TRBV5-8 and TRBJ2-4, with D perhaps TRBD2 (5 bases). Trimming left V 2 bases short and J 3 bases short, with 12 bases between. In germline, CDR1 is SGHTS, CDR2 YDEGEE. This CDR3 is 15 amino acids long. This CDR3 is CASSFWRAGKNIQYF. The CDR3 nucleotides read TGTGCCAGCAGCTTCTGGCGGGCCGGCAAAAACATTCAGTACTTC.

The chain recombines TRBV12-3 or TRBV12-4 with TRBJ1-1; D call uncertain. V lost 6 bases and J 3 bases, leaving 14 bases between the germline ends. The CDR3 runs 14 residues. The CDR3 protein is CASSFTIGDTEAFF. In DNA form, the CDR3 reads TGTGCCAGCAGCTTCACCATCGGCGACACTGAAGCTTTCTTT.

This clonotype was detected a few times. J is TRBJ1-1 and V is TRBV11-1; D is perhaps TRBD1 (6 bases). Germline V gene data show CDR1 as SGHAT and CDR2 as FQDESV (reference sequence). The V end lost 7 bases, the J end lost 6 bases, and 9 bases lay between the germline ends. This CDR3 is built from 11 residues. The chain's CDR3 is CASMGAAEAFF. The CDR3 region has the DNA TGTGCCAGCATGGGGGCCGCTGAAGCTTTCTTT.

This clonotype was picked up many times. The chain links TRBV7-2 to TRBJ2-2; D ambiguous. This CDR3 is 15 amino acids long. Looked up from germline, CDR1 is SGHTA and CDR2 is FQGNSA. Trimming shortened V by 4 bases and J by 0 bases, and 9 bases separated the two germline ends. DNA for the CDR3: TGTGCCAGCAGCTATAGACGGTCGAACACCGGGGAGCTGTTTTTT. Amino acids: CASSYRRSNTGELFF.